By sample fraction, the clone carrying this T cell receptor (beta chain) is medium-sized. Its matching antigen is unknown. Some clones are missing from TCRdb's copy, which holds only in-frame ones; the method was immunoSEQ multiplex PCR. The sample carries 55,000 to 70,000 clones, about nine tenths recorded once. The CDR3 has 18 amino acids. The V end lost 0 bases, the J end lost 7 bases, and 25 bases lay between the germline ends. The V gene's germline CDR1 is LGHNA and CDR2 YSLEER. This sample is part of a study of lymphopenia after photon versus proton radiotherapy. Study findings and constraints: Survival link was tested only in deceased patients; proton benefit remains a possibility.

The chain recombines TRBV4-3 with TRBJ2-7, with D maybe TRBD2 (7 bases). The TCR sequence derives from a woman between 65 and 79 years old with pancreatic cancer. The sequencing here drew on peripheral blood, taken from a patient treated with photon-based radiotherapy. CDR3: CASSQDVTLGRGAEEQYF. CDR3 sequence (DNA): TGCGCCAGCAGCCAAGATGTGACACTGGGTCGGGGGGCGGAAGAGCAGTACTTC.